This entry lists 24 T cell receptor beta chains sequenced from one sample in a study of blood T cell repertoires in COVID-19. The data were produced by immunoSEQ multiplex PCR, yet TCRdb's version contains in-frame clones alone and is incomplete. Among about 370,000 clones listed, more than 70% were seen once. Sequenced sample: peripheral blood. The receptors derive from a woman aged 25 to 39 with COVID-19, enrolled during active disease.

The rearrangement uses TRBV10-3 and TRBJ2-7, with TRBD2 as a possible D gene (5 bases). Trimming removed 6 bases from V and 4 bases from J, with 16 bases in between. This CDR3 contains 14 residues. Germline CDR1 and CDR2: ENHRY and SYGVKD. This chain's CDR3 is CAIRPGPPGYEQYF. CDR3 nucleotide sequence: TGTGCCATCAGACCCGGGCCACCGGGGTACGAGCAGTACTTC.

The V and J genes are TRBV25-1 and TRBJ2-3; tentative D call: TRBD1 (6 bases). The CDR3 has 14 amino acids. From germline, CDR1 is MGHDK and CDR2 SYGVNS. V lost 1 base, J lost 5 bases, and 10 bases lay in between. CDR3 sequence reads: CASSEFPQGDTQYF. The DNA for the CDR3 is TGTGCCAGCAGTGAATTTCCACAGGGAGATACGCAGTATTTT.

The chain has TRBV6-5 and TRBJ1-2; D gene unclear. V dropped 8 bases and J dropped 2 bases, with 12 bases sitting between them. The CDR3 runs 13 residues. Per germline, CDR1 MNHEY and CDR2 SVGAGI. This CDR3 reads CASRAGRNYGYTF. In DNA form, the CDR3 reads TGTGCCAGCCGAGCCGGGAGGAACTATGGCTACACCTTC.

The V gene is TRBV10-3, the J gene TRBJ2-5; a weak D match, TRBD2 (5 bases). Deletions cut 11 bases from V and 1 base from J, with 14 bases between. Germline CDR1 is ENHRY and CDR2 is SYGVKD. The CDR3 is 13 amino acids. The CDR3 protein is CAVNGEGQETQYF. In nucleotides, the CDR3 is TGTGCCGTTAACGGGGAAGGCCAAGAGACCCAGTACTTC.

V gene TRBV6-2 or TRBV6-3 combines with J gene TRBJ2-7; TRBD1 aligns across 12 bases. V dropped 4 bases and J dropped 6; count of bases not matched to a gene: 7. From germline, CDR1 is MNHEY and CDR2 SVGEGT. The length of the CDR3 is 15 residues. CDR3 sequence (DNA): TGTGCCAGCAGTTCCTCCGGGACAGGGGGCATCGAGCAGTACTTC. It yields the protein CASSSSGTGGIEQYF.

The chain combines TRBV7-9 with TRBJ1-2, with D possibly TRBD1 on 6 matching bases. Trimming removed 0 bases at V and 5 bases at J, with 16 bases between. The CDR3 has 16 amino acids. CDR1 SEHNR and CDR2 FQNEAQ come from the germline V gene (reference sequence). CDR3 protein: CASSLAQGHARYGYTF. CDR3 DNA: TGTGCCAGCAGCTTAGCGCAGGGGCACGCCCGATATGGCTACACCTTC. Full variable domain (outside the CDR3, taken from reference TRBV7-9 and TRBJ1-2): DTGVSQNPRHKITKRGQNVTFRCDPISEHNRLYWYRQTLGQGPEFLTYFQNEAQLEKSRLLSDRFSAERPKGSFSTLEIQRTEQGDSAMYLCASSLAQGHARYGYTFGSGTRLTVV.

The V and J genes are TRBV18 and TRBJ1-4; TRBD1 matches 11 bases. V was clipped by 2 bases and J by 0 bases; unmatched bases: 23. CDR3 length: 24 residues. The V gene's germline CDR1 is KGHSH and CDR2 LQKENI. The chain's CDR3 is CASSPATGAITGTGGYATNEKLFF. Here the CDR3 DNA reads TGTGCCAGCTCACCAGCGACAGGAGCCATAACCGGGACAGGGGGGTATGCAACTAATGAAAAACTGTTTTTT.

This clone was picked up a small number of times. The chain has TRBV2 and TRBJ1-6, with 8 bases matching TRBD1. The CDR3 sequence is 17 residues long. The V gene's germline CDR1 is SNHLY and CDR2 FYNNEI. J gave up 3 bases and V 1 base, and 5 bases lay outside the gene matches. The CDR3 loop reads CASSEGTGINYNSPLHF. The DNA for the CDR3 is TGTGCCAGCAGTGAAGGGACAGGGATTAACTATAATTCACCCCTCCACTTT.

The gene calls are TRBV7-9 and TRBJ2-7; TRBD2 aligns across 12 bases. Per the germline V gene, CDR1 is SEHNR and CDR2 is FQNEAQ (reference sequence). Unmatched junction bases numbered 13, after V lost 4 bases and J lost 3 bases. This CDR3 spans 18 amino acids. CDR3 in DNA: TGTGCCAGCAGCTCGTCTAGCGGGGGGGCGGACCTAATCTACGAGCAGTACTTC. Protein product: CASSSSSGGADLIYEQYF.

This rearrangement joins TRBV21-1 to TRBJ2-7; the tabulated D call, TRBD1, remains unverified against the DNA. TRBV21-1 is tagged as a pseudogene. The CDR3 has 17 residues. CDR3 residues: CASSNPTGPRIPYEQYF. CDR3 DNA sequence: TGTGCCAGCAGCAATCCAACAGGCCCCCGGATCCCCTACGAGCAGTACTTC.

The chain couples TRBV29-1 to TRBJ1-2; D is possibly TRBD1 (5 bases). CDR3 size: 13 residues. The germline CDR1 and CDR2 sequences are SQVTM and ANQGSEA. Trimming pared 4 bases from V and 4 bases from J, leaving 13 bases between. The CDR3 here is CSVVGTSPYGYTF. In DNA form, the CDR3 reads TGCAGCGTTGTGGGGACTTCGCCCTATGGCTACACCTTC.

The J gene is TRBJ2-1, the V gene TRBV5-1; maybe TRBD2 (5 bases). With 2 bases removed from V and 5 bases from J, the gap between germline ends came to 14 bases. The CDR3 length is 15 residues. The germline gives CDR1 SGHRS, CDR2 YFSETQ. Here the CDR3 reads CASSFFGDFDNEQFF. The CDR3 DNA reads TGCGCCAGCAGCTTCTTCGGGGATTTCGACAATGAGCAGTTCTTC.

CDR3 DNA: TGTGCCAGCAGCCCTTCAGGGTGGCGGGGGGGCTATGAGCAGTTCTTC. Translation: CASSPSGWRGGYEQFF. The rearrangement joins TRBV5-4 to TRBJ2-1; 9 bases fit TRBD2. This CDR3 region has 16 residues. After removal of 4 bases from V and 8 bases from J, the junction contained 13 bases not matched to a gene. Germline-derived CDR1 and CDR2 are SGHNT and YYREEE (reference sequence).

The V and J genes are TRBV24-1 and TRBJ1-2; 8 bases match TRBD1. The V and J ends lost 0 bases and 8 bases, in that order; junction bases with no gene match: 7. CDR3 length: 15 amino acids. Germline lookup yields CDR1 KGHDR and CDR2 SFDVKD. CDR3 amino acids: CATSDLSPTGEGYTF. In DNA, the CDR3 is TGTGCCACCAGTGATTTGTCGCCGACAGGGGAAGGCTACACCTTC.

The rearrangement uses TRBV11-2 and TRBJ2-7, with 7 bases matching TRBD1. The CDR3 is 18 residues long. Per the germline V gene, CDR1 is SGHAT and CDR2 is FQNNGV. Trimming removed 2 bases from V and 6 bases from J; junction bases left unmatched: 19. In DNA form, the CDR3 reads TGTGCCAGCAGCTTACGTTCGCTAACAGGGGAATCAGGAGCCGAGCAGTACTTC. Translated, it gives CASSLRSLTGESGAEQYF.

V is TRBV9 and J is TRBJ2-2; D gene unclear. Trimming shortened V by 2 bases and J by 7 bases, and 12 bases separated the two germline ends. CDR1 is SGDLS, CDR2 YYNGEE, per germline. This CDR3 is 14 amino acids long. CDR3 DNA sequence: TGTGCCAGCAGCGTCCCCCACACAAGCGGGGAGCTGTTTTTT. This encodes CASSVPHTSGELFF.

The chain uses TRBV28 and TRBJ1-2, with 7 bases aligning to TRBD1. Germline lookup yields CDR1 MDHEN and CDR2 SYDVKM. This CDR3 is 15 amino acids long. Trimming took 6 bases from V and 3 from J; bases not matched to a gene: 10. The CDR3 spells CASSPSTGRYYGYTF. The CDR3 nucleotides read TGTGCCAGCAGCCCCTCGACAGGGCGTTACTATGGCTACACCTTC.

This chain uses TRBV24-1 with TRBJ2-5; D remains ambiguous. Trimming shortened V by 0 bases and J by 5 bases, and 9 bases separated the two germline ends. The germline V gene has CDR1 KGHDR and CDR2 SFDVKD. This CDR3 has 14 residues. This CDR3 reads CATSDLGSGETQYF. CDR3 DNA sequence: TGTGCCACCAGTGATTTGGGGTCCGGGGAGACCCAGTACTTC.

The chain links TRBV10-3 to TRBJ1-1; no clear D. V lost 10 bases to trimming and J lost 1 base, with 16 bases between them. From germline, CDR1 is ENHRY and CDR2 SYGVKD. The CDR3 sequence is 14 residues long. The CDR3: CATLSPEENTEAFF. In DNA form, the CDR3 reads TGTGCCACGCTTTCACCGGAGGAGAACACTGAAGCTTTCTTT.

The chain is built from TRBV7-2 and TRBJ2-4; 7 bases map to TRBD2. Germline CDR1 and CDR2: SGHTA and FQGNSA. The CDR3 loop spans 18 amino acids. After removal of 5 bases from V and 2 bases from J, the junction contained 15 bases not matched to a gene. This CDR3 is CASSKTGPKRGTKNIQYF. CDR3 in DNA: TGTGCCAGCAGCAAAACCGGGCCAAAGCGGGGAACCAAAAACATTCAGTACTTC.

The CDR3 bases are TGCGCCAGCACTCTCCCCGAGGCCTACGAGCAGTACTTC. This codes for CASTLPEAYEQYF. The chain combines TRBV10-2 with TRBJ2-7; D is ambiguous. CDR1 is WSHSY and CDR2 is SAAADI in the germline V gene. The V and J ends lost 7 bases and 2 bases respectively, with 12 bases between them. The CDR3 consists of 13 residues.

This chain links TRBV3-1 (or the pseudogene TRBV3-2) with TRBJ2-2; 8 bases fit TRBD1. CDR1 LGHDT and CDR2 YNNKEL come from the germline V gene (reference sequence). V was pared by 0 bases and J by 7 bases, with 7 bases of the junction left unmatched. CDR3 size: 16 residues. The CDR3 coding sequence is TGTGCCAGCAGCCAAGAAGGTCAGGGGGCCGGCGGGGAGCTGTTTTTT. This translates into CASSQEGQGAGGELFF.

The CDR3 here is CASIPGTGGAGAQYF. The CDR3 region has the DNA TGTGCCAGCATCCCCGGGACAGGGGGCGCAGGGGCCCAGTACTTC. V is TRBV6-5 and J is TRBJ2-5; 12 bases fit TRBD1. The CDR3 is 15 residues long. CDR1 is MNHEY and CDR2 is SVGAGI in the germline V gene. V dropped 7 bases and J dropped 9; count of bases not matched to a gene: 12.

Comments on this clone: Other DNA variants within this sample encode the same CDR3. The CDR3 loop reads CASSLTENTEAFF. CDR3 bases: TGTGCCAGCAGTTTAACAGAAAACACTGAAGCTTTCTTT. The chain is built from TRBV12-3 or TRBV12-4 and TRBJ1-1; D remains unclear. The CDR3 contains 13 residues. Trimming took 2 bases from V and 2 from J, leaving 6 bases between them.